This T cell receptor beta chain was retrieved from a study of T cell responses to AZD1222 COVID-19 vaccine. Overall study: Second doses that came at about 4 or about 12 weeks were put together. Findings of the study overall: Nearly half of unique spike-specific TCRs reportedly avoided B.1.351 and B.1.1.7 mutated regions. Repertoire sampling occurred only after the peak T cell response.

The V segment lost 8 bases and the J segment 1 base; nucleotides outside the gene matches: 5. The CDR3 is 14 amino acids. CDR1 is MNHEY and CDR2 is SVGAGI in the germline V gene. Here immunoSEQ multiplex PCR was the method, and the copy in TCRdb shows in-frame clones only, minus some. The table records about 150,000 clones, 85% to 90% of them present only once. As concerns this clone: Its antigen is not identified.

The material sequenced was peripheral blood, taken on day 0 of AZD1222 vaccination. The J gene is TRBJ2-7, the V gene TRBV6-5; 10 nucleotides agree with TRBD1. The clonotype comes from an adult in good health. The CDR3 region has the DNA TGTGCCAGCGTCCGGGACAGGGGATCCTACGAGCAGTACTTC. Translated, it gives CASVRDRGSYEQYF.